The T cell receptor (beta chain) described here comes from a study of shared clonotypes between healthy human individuals (dated by TCRdb to about 2020). Turning to the overall study: A few men and two women, aged 18 to 49 years, made up the cohort. To estimate repertoire size and how much clonotype sharing occurs between individuals, the study deeply sequenced the blood TCR repertoires of about five healthy adults. Libraries were prepared and TCR repertoires were sequenced by different laboratories using diverse techniques, in order to increase sequencing depth and limit assay-specific biases. For each donor, CD4 naive and CD4 memory were each given three plates, CD8 naive was given two plates, and CD8 memory was given one plate. Leukapheresis yielded between about 0.9 and 8.9 billion PBMCs per donor.

Comment on this clone: Its target antigen remains unknown. Nothing much larger sits one base from this clone, and base qualities are not available. Other DNA sequences in this sample translate to the same CDR3.

Donors were healthy HIV-negative adults with no recently reported acute infections or vaccinations. Every donor was a Caucasian adult living in Nashville, Tennessee, USA. CD4+ T cells were enriched by magnetic negative selection; naive cells were then positively selected on CD45RA, and the negative fraction formed the memory subset. After blood collection by leukapheresis, PBMCs were isolated using Ficoll-Histopaque density gradient centrifugation and then cryopreserved in the vapor phase of liquid nitrogen. Analytical flow cytometry was used to check the purity and quantity of each magnetically sorted T cell population. Genomic DNA was isolated from every sorted fraction and measured by UV absorbance on a Nanodrop 2000c. The CDR3 numbers 17 residues from cysteine through phenylalanine. Only the CDR3 DNA stays, 51 bases, in frame from base 1. V is shortened by 0 bases, J by 0 bases, and the region joining them spans 10 bases. The germline V gene encodes CDR1 SGDLS and CDR2 YYNGEE.

Using the deep immunoSEQ assay, multiplex PCR amplified TCR CDR3 regions from genomic DNA. Extracted genomic DNA from each cell subset was spread evenly across all wells of several immunoSEQ 96-well plates, with each plate serving as a replicate. For sorted subsets, about 200 ng genomic DNA, equal to 25,000 to 35,000 T cell genomes, was loaded into each replicate PCR. Purified libraries were quantified with a Qubit 3.0 fluorometer, sized on a Bioanalyzer 2100, and re-quantified with the KAPA Library Quantification kit. Each immunoSEQ 96-well plate was sequenced on its own single-read 150-cycle Illumina NextSeq 550 flow cell. The authors' pipeline ran thus. Because only junctional sequences without quality scores were contained in the immunoSEQ output, filtering matching that applied to full-length reads could not be performed. To assign V/J genes and CDR3, sequences were annotated using PyIR, a Python wrapper for IgBLAST v1.9, with IMGT germline references. Reads were removed for weak V/J assignments (E-value above 1e-6), missing CDR3, stop codons, out-of-frame junctions, or ambiguous translated residues. V3J clonotypes were defined as sequences sharing the same inferred V gene, J gene, and CDR3 amino acid sequence. To compute the percentage overlap between repertoires, the number of shared unique clonotypes was divided by the size of the smaller repertoire. RTK rarefaction, the Chao1 estimator, and Recon v2.1 estimates of unobserved clonotypes were used to assess repertoire richness. Generation probabilities for all TCRbeta clonotypes obtained by the gDNA method from several donors were computed using OLGA. Imported from immuneACCESS, the table was reduced by TCRdb to in-frame sequences with V and J called. These copies leave out some clones; in studies compared against another copy, an unresolved V gene accounts for under half, and the cause of the remainder is not known. The V and J calls and clone size are taken from that table; D and trimming were inferred from the DNA. The sample profile shows about 680,000 clones; 73% of them were found once. The ten biggest clones cover around 1.7% of the sample.

Summary of the overall study and its limitations: Clonotypes shared by all four sorted-subset donors showed higher generation probabilities than non-shared clonotypes. Sampling was limited to blood, and TCR repertoires in tissue likely differ from TCR repertoires in blood. Because the study included a small number of donors, the genetic and exposure-history diversity represented was limited. Based on pairwise subsampling, the degree of clonotype sharing among donors was expected to be affected by sequencing depth. When a few donors were compared, the shared fraction of clonotypes was about 5% for naive CD4, around 3.5% for naive CD8, roughly 2.3% for memory CD4, and 0.35% to 0.4% for memory CD8. Even with the large sequencing depth, rarefaction of the sorted-subset datasets indicated that sequencing was incomplete. Naive subsets generally had larger estimated clonotype richness than memory subsets.

Sequences were obtained from memory CD4+ T cells sorted from blood. The sample's cell subset or site label is to be understood as: CD45RA-negative fraction. The V and J genes are TRBV9 and TRBJ2-6; no D gene call is confident. The clonotype was recovered from a young woman in good health. Here the CDR3 is given as CASSVGLSLSGANVLTF. Read as DNA, the sequence is TGTGCCAGCAGCGTAGGGTTGTCCCTCTCTGGGGCCAACGTCCTGACTTTC. Beyond the CDR3, the reference TRBV9 and TRBJ2-6 genes provide the residues; the full variable domain reads: DSGVTQTPKHLITATGQRVTLRCSPRSGDLSVYWYQQSLDQGLQFLIQYYNGEERAKGNILERFSAQQFPDLHSELNLSSLELGDSALYFCASSVGLSLSGANVLTFGAGSRLTVL.